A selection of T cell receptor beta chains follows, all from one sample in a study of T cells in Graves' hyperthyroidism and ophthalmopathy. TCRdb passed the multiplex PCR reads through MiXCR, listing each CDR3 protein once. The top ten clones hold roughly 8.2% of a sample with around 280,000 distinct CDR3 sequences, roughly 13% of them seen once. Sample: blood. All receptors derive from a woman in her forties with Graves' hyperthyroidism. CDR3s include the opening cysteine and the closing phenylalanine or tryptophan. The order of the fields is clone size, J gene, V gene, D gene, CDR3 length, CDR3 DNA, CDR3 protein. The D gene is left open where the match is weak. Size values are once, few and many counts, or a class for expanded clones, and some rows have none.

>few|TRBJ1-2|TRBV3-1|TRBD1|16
TGTGCCAGCAGCCAACCCGGACAGGATGAGGTCTATGGCTACACCTTC
CASSQPGQDEVYGYTF
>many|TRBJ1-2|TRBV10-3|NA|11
TGTGCAGGAGGCAGCCACTATGGCTACACCTTC
CAGGSHYGYTF
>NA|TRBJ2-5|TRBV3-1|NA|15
TGTGCCAGCAGCCAAGAGTGGCCGTTTGGGGAGACCCAGTACTTC
CASSQEWPFGETQYF
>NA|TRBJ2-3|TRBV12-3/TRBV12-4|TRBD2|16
TGTGCCAGCAGTTTGACTAGCGGGATAGAGGCAGATACGCAGTATTTT
CASSLTSGIEADTQYF
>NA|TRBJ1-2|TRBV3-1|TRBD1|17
TGTGCCAGCAGCCCGATCTTGGGCACAGGGGGCGACTATGGCTACACCTTC
CASSPILGTGGDYGYTF
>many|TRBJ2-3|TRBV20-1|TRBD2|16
TGCAGTGCTAGAGATCGCCGGGAGGGCCACACAGATACGCAGTATTTT
CSARDRREGHTDTQYF
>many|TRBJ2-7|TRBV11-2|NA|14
TGTGCCAGCAGCTTCAGGGTAGCTACCTACGAGCAGTACTTC
CASSFRVATYEQYF
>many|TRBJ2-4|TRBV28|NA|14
TGTGCCAGCAGTTTATCTGTAGCCAAAAACATTCAGTACTTC
CASSLSVAKNIQYF
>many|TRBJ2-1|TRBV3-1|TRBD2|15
TGTGCCAGCAGAGACGGACTAGCGGAGCCCAATGAGCAGTTCTTC
CASRDGLAEPNEQFF
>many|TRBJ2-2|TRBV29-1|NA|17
TGCAGCGTAACCGGCGTAGGGGACGCACCGAACACCGGGGAGCTGTTTTTT
CSVTGVGDAPNTGELFF
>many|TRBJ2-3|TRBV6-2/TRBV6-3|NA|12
TGTGCCACGGGACGGACCACAGATACGCAGTATTTT
CATGRTTDTQYF
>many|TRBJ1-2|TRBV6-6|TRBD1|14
TGTGCCAGCAGTTACGGACAGGGCGCCTATGGCTACACCTTC
CASSYGQGAYGYTF
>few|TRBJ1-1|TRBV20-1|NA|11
TGCAGTGCAACATGGGACCGTGAAGCTTTCTTT
CSATWDREAFF
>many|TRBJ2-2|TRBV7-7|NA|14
TGTGCTAGCAGCTTAGCGCGCGGGTCCGGGGAGCTGTTTTTT
CASSLARGSGELFF
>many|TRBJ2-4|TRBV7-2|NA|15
TGTGCCAGCAGCTTAGGGGGCGGCTCGGGGAACATTCAGTACTTC
CASSLGGGSGNIQYF
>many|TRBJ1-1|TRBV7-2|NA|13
TGTGCCAGCAGTTTTCCCGGGAACACTGAAGCTTTCTTT
CASSFPGNTEAFF
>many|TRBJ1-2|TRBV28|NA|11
TGTGCCAGCAGTTCTACAGGGGGCTACACCTTC
CASSSTGGYTF
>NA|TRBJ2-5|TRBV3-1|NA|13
TGTGCCAGCAGCCACAAGGGTGGAGAGACCCAGTACTTC
CASSHKGGETQYF
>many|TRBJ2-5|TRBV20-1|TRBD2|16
TGCAGTGCTAGGACGGTAGCGGGAGTGGGGTTGGAGACCCAGTACTTC
CSARTVAGVGLETQYF
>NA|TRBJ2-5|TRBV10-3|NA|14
TGTGCCATCAGTCCCAGGACAGATGGGGAGACCCAGTACTTC
CAISPRTDGETQYF
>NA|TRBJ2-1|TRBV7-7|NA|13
TGTGCTAGCAGCCCCAACCCCTCGAATGAGCAGTTCTTC
CASSPNPSNEQFF
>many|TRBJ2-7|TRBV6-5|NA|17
TGTGCCAGCAGTTACTCGAGGTCTACGGGACACCCCTACGAGCAGTACTTC
CASSYSRSTGHPYEQYF
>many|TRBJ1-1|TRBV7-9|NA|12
TGTGCCAGCAGCTTTTCACACACTGAAGCTTTCTTT
CASSFSHTEAFF
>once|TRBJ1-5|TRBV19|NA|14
TGTGCCAGTACCCCGACAGGAGGGGGACAGCCCCAGCATTTT
CASTPTGGGQPQHF
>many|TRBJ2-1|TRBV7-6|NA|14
TGTGCCAGCAGCCTCCAGGGGTTTAACAATGAGCAGTTCTTC
CASSLQGFNNEQFF
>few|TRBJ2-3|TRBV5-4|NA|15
TGTGCCAGCAGCCACGGACTCCAGGGGACAGATACGCAGTATTTT
CASSHGLQGTDTQYF
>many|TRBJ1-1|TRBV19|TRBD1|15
TGTGCCAGTAGTGTTGGGGACAGTAGGAACACTGAAGCTTTCTTT
CASSVGDSRNTEAFF
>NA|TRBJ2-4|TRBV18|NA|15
TGTGCCAGCTCACCACAGGGGAATTCCCTTAACATTCAGTACTTC
CASSPQGNSLNIQYF
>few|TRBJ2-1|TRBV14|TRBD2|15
TGTGCCAGCAGTCGACTAGCGGGAGAGGGTTATGAGCAGTTCTTC
CASSRLAGEGYEQFF
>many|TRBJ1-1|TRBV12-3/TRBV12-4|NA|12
TGTGCCAGCAGTTTAGCGGGGGCTGAAGCTTTCTTT
CASSLAGAEAFF
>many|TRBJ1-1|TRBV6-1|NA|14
TGTGCCAGCAGGAGGAGGGGCAAGAACACTGAAGCTTTCTTT
CASRRRGKNTEAFF
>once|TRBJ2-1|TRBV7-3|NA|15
TGTGCCAGCAGCTTAACGGCCTCCCCGGGGCGGGAGCAGTTCTTC
CASSLTASPGREQFF
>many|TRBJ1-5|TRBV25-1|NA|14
TGTGCCAGCAGCAAGGCCATCAGCAATCAGCCCCAGCATTTT
CASSKAISNQPQHF
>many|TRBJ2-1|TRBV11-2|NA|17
TGTGCCAGCAGCCCTACTCGGGCGGGAAGCTCCTACAATGAGCAGTTCTTC
CASSPTRAGSSYNEQFF
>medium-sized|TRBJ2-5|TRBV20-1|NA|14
TGCAGTGCTTCCCAACTGGATCGCCCGGAGACCCAGTACTTC
CSASQLDRPETQYF